This T cell receptor (beta chain) was identified in a study of post-analysis software for immune sequencing data. The junction had 7 bases not matched to a gene; V was cut back by 7 bases and J by 8 bases. The CDR3 runs to 12 residues. Unique-molecular-identifier-tagged TCR beta cDNA libraries were used. TCRdb re-called the PCR reads through MiXCR, storing one row per CDR3 protein. Altogether over 700,000 distinct CDR3 sequences are present, about 27% being singletons, with the ten largest covering around 0.56%. Comments on this clonotype: What it binds is unknown.

Notes on the study in general: Same-batch preparations were strongly co-clustered by F measure. In patients, five TRBV segments were more frequent than in controls, with TRBV5-6, TRBV5-1 and TRBV20-1 among them.

Sequencing was carried out using blood. This clonotype was sampled from a girl aged 10 to 17 with multiple sclerosis. J is TRBJ1-2 and V is TRBV12-3 or TRBV12-4, with TRBD1 matching over 7 bases. CDR3 coding DNA: TGTGCCAGCACACAACAGGGGAAAGGCTACACCTTC. Translating gives CASTQQGKGYTF.